Listed below are T cell receptor beta chains from one sample, sequenced in a study of cytomegalovirus exposure and HLA in healthy donors. Profiled with immunoSEQ multiplex PCR; TCRdb holds only in-frame clones, not every one. The repertoire holds under 200,000 clones, with roughly 71% as singletons. Sequences were obtained from PBMCs. The receptors derive from a woman aged 45-65 years in good health and CMV-seropositive. The CDR3 runs from the conserved cysteine through the conserved F or W. The D gene is left open where the match is weak. Not all rows give a size; the values are once, few, many and, for expanded clones, a class.

d_gene	v_gene	abundance	j_gene	CDR3aa	CDR3nt
NA	TRBV5-4	NA	TRBJ2-7	CASREISSYEQYF	TGTGCCAGCAGAGAAATCAGCTCCTACGAGCAGTACTTC
NA	TRBV4-1	NA	TRBJ1-4	CASSQDPHQNEKLFF	TGCGCCAGCAGCCAAGACCCCCACCAGAATGAAAAACTGTTTTTT
TRBD1	TRBV15	NA	TRBJ2-7	CATSRESGGSYEQYF	TGTGCCACCAGCAGAGAGTCAGGGGGTTCTTACGAGCAGTACTTC
TRBD1	TRBV27	NA	TRBJ2-7	CASSDRGRTYEQYF	TGTGCCAGCAGCGACAGGGGTCGGACCTACGAGCAGTACTTC
NA	TRBV5-8	NA	TRBJ1-1	CASSFSRANLGAEAFF	TGTGCCAGCAGCTTTTCCAGGGCCAATCTCGGTGCTGAAGCTTTCTTT
NA	TRBV27	NA	TRBJ2-7	CASSFTGPQGPYEQYF	TGTGCCAGCAGTTTTACTGGACCACAGGGCCCGTACGAGCAGTACTTC
NA	TRBV19	NA	TRBJ1-5	CASSVRGTSNQPQHF	TGTGCCAGTAGTGTCAGGGGTACGAGCAATCAGCCCCAGCATTTT
NA	TRBV4-1	NA	TRBJ1-4	CASSQGGNGGTEKLFF	TGCGCCAGCAGCCAGGGGGGAAACGGAGGGACTGAAAAACTGTTTTTT
NA	TRBV6-1	NA	TRBJ1-5	CASGKRAQPQHF	TGTGCCAGCGGGAAGCGGGCTCAGCCCCAGCATTTT
NA	TRBV7-2	once	TRBJ1-5	CASTKSGVIDQPQHF	TGTGCCAGCACCAAATCAGGGGTTATTGATCAGCCCCAGCATTTT
NA	TRBV4-1	NA	TRBJ1-2	CASSQEGALTNYGYTF	TGCGCCAGCAGCCAAGAAGGGGCCCTAACTAACTATGGCTACACCTTC
TRBD1	TRBV5-4	NA	TRBJ2-7	CASSTTGTVVIEQYF	TGTGCCAGCAGCACAACCGGGACAGTGGTTATCGAGCAGTACTTC
NA	TRBV10-3	NA	TRBJ1-1	CAISDPKDLTNEAFF	TGTGCCATCAGTGATCCGAAAGATTTGACAAATGAAGCTTTCTTT
NA	TRBV19	NA	TRBJ1-1	CASSIREGGEAFF	TGTGCCAGTAGTATCCGGGAGGGGGGTGAAGCTTTCTTT
NA	TRBV5-6	NA	TRBJ1-4	CASSLAGGLGSNEKLFF	TGTGCCAGCAGCTTGGCCGGGGGTCTGGGAAGTAATGAAAAACTGTTTTTT
NA	TRBV6-1	once	TRBJ1-5	CASSETVSNQPQHF	TGTGCCAGCAGTGAAACAGTTAGCAATCAGCCCCAGCATTTT
NA	TRBV6-5	NA	TRBJ2-2	CASAVHADTGELFF	TGTGCCAGCGCAGTGCATGCCGACACCGGGGAGCTGTTTTTT
TRBD1	TRBV5-1	NA	TRBJ2-3	CASSGQGAQGTDTQYF	TGCGCCAGCAGCGGACAGGGGGCGCAAGGCACAGATACGCAGTATTTT
TRBD1	TRBV6-1	NA	TRBJ2-1	CASSKDRGQFF	TGTGCCAGCAGTAAAGACAGGGGGCAGTTCTTC
TRBD1	TRBV10-2	NA	TRBJ1-5	CASRGQGRNQPQHF	TGCGCCAGCAGGGGACAGGGCCGTAATCAGCCCCAGCATTTT
TRBD2	TRBV9	NA	TRBJ2-3	CASSVSSGGDFTDTQYF	TGTGCCAGCAGCGTTTCCAGCGGGGGGGATTTCACAGATACGCAGTATTTT
NA	TRBV12-5	NA	TRBJ1-5	CASQAGDQPQHF	TGTGCTAGCCAGGCAGGGGATCAGCCCCAGCATTTT
NA	TRBV7-9	few	TRBJ1-1	CASSLESGIGEAFF	TGTGCCAGCAGCTTAGAGAGCGGGATCGGGGAAGCTTTCTTT
NA	TRBV11-2	NA	TRBJ1-2	CASSLVGGVGYTF	TGTGCCAGCAGCTTAGTGGGGGGGGTTGGCTACACCTTC
TRBD1	TRBV7-9	NA	TRBJ1-6	CASSPLRGTHNSPLHF	TGTGCCAGCAGTCCCCTCAGGGGGACTCACAATTCACCCCTCCACTTT
TRBD1	TRBV18	NA	TRBJ1-2	CASSPPNRGLRASGGYTF	TGTGCCAGCTCACCACCGAACAGGGGGCTCAGGGCTTCGGGAGGCTACACCTTC
TRBD1	TRBV6-1	NA	TRBJ2-5	CASSMWDRNQETQYF	TGTGCCAGCAGCATGTGGGACAGGAACCAAGAGACCCAGTACTTC
NA	TRBV10-3	few	TRBJ1-1	CAISESSTEAFF	TGTGCCATCAGTGAGTCGAGCACTGAAGCTTTCTTT
NA	TRBV15	NA	TRBJ2-7	CATSRSQGSYEQYF	TGTGCCACCAGCAGATCGCAGGGCTCGTACGAGCAGTACTTC
NA	TRBV7-9	NA	TRBJ1-1	CASSLGRVENTEAFF	TGTGCCAGCAGCTTAGGGCGGGTGGAGAACACTGAAGCTTTCTTT
TRBD1	TRBV30	NA	TRBJ1-2	CAWSPTGAYGYTF	TGTGCCTGGAGTCCCACAGGGGCCTATGGCTACACCTTC
NA	TRBV7-3	NA	TRBJ2-3	CASSHGGRTDTQYF	TGTGCCAGCAGCCACGGGGGTCGCACAGATACGCAGTATTTT
TRBD1	TRBV6-5	NA	TRBJ1-1	CASSRTGGEAFF	TGTGCCAGCAGTAGGACAGGGGGGGAAGCTTTCTTT
NA	TRBV2	NA	TRBJ2-7	CASSAGLVYEQYF	TGTGCCAGCAGTGCGGGACTTGTCTACGAGCAGTACTTC
TRBD2	TRBV11-2	NA	TRBJ2-1	CASSARGGVNEQFF	TGTGCCAGCAGCGCCCGGGGGGGGGTGAATGAGCAGTTCTTC
NA	TRBV7-9	NA	TRBJ2-7	CASSLMGGLIF	TGTGCCAGCAGCTTAATGGGTGGACTGATCTTC
NA	TRBV19	few	TRBJ1-4	CASSPPHDSEKLFF	TGTGCCAGTAGTCCCCCCCACGACAGTGAAAAACTGTTTTTT
NA	TRBV11-2	NA	TRBJ1-1	CASSQTGNTEAFF	TGTGCCAGCAGTCAGACAGGGAACACTGAAGCTTTCTTT
NA	TRBV10-2	few	TRBJ2-7	CASSSQTSAAQYF	TGCGCCAGCAGTAGTCAGACCTCTGCGGCGCAGTACTTC
TRBD2	TRBV4-2	few	TRBJ2-7	CASSQAGGPNEQYF	TGTGCCAGCAGCCAAGCGGGAGGTCCCAACGAGCAGTACTTC
NA	TRBV6-6	NA	TRBJ1-1	CASSLYRDTEAFF	TGTGCCAGCAGTTTGTACAGGGACACTGAAGCTTTCTTT
NA	TRBV18	once	TRBJ2-1	CASSQLGLTYNEQFF	TGTGCCAGCTCACAACTAGGTTTAACCTACAATGAGCAGTTCTTC
TRBD1	TRBV7-9	NA	TRBJ1-1	CASSLLGTVTPEAFF	TGTGCCAGCAGCTTACTCGGGACAGTCACCCCTGAAGCTTTCTTT